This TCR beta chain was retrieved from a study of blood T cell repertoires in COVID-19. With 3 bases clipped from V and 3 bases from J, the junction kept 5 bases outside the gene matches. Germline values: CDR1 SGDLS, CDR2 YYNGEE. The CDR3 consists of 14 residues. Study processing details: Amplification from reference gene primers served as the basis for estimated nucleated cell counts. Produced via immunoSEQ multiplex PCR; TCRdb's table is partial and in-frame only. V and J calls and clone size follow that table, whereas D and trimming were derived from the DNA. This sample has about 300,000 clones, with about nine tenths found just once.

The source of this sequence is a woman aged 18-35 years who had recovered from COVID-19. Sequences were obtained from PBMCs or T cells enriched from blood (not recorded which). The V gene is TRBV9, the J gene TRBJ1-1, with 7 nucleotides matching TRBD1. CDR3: CASSETGTHTEAFF. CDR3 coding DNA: TGTGCCAGCAGCGAGACAGGGACACACACTGAAGCTTTCTTT.